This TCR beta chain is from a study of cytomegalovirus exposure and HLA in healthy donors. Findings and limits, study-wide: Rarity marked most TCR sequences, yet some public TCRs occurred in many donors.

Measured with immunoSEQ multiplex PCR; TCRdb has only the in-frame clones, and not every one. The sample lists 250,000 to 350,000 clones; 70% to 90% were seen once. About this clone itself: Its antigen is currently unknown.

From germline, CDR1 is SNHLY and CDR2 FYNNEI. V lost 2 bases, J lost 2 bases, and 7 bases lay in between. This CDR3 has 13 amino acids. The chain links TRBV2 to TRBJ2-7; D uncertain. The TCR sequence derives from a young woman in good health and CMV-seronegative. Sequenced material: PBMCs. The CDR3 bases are TGTGCCAGCAGTGAACACACAACCTACGAGCAGTACTTC. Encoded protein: CASSEHTTYEQYF.